This TCR beta chain derives from a study of T cells in Graves' hyperthyroidism and ophthalmopathy. TCR beta CDR3 region amplification was performed from RNA transcripts. Carried out on the TCR CDR3, a first-round RT-PCR used the HTBI primer set. TCRdb recomputed calls from the multiplex PCR reads with MiXCR, one row per CDR3 protein. The sample carries approximately 560,000 distinct CDR3 sequences, just over 45% recorded once. After removal of 0 bases from V and 1 base from J, the junction contained 3 bases not matched to a gene. The CDR3 loop spans 15 amino acids. CDR1 and CDR2 from the germline V gene are DFQATT and SNEGSKA (reference sequence).

The material sequenced was peripheral blood or thyroid tissue (not recorded which). The J gene is TRBJ2-5, the V gene TRBV20-1; 9 bases match TRBD2. The receptor was isolated from a young woman with Graves' hyperthyroidism. The chain's CDR3 is CSARESSGAQETQYF. Here the CDR3 DNA reads TGCAGTGCTAGAGAGTCTAGCGGGGCCCAAGAGACCCAGTACTTC.